The rows below give T cell receptor beta chains drawn from one sample of a study of T cells in localized non-small cell lung cancer. The protocol was immunoSEQ multiplex PCR, while the TCRdb copy is restricted to in-frame clones and leaves out a portion. Of tens of thousands of clones in the sample, roughly 88% are singletons; the top ten hold roughly 6%. The specimen comprised PBMCs, sampled before any cancer treatment. The receptors were gathered from a man aged 40 to 70 with stage II lung adenocarcinoma. Both conserved end residues are part of each CDR3. The order of the fields is V gene, J gene, CDR3 protein.

TRBV5-1	TRBJ2-7	CASSPLGQATNEQYF
TRBV7-2	TRBJ2-5	CASSFEVQETQYF
TRBV2	TRBJ2-4	CASTRGQGPLIQYF
TRBV7-2	TRBJ2-1	CASSQMEGEQFF
TRBV2	TRBJ2-7	CASSPDRNEQYF
TRBV30	TRBJ1-1	CAWSVSGLAFF
TRBV21-1	TRBJ2-7	CAIKSPLHYEQYF
TRBV30	TRBJ2-5	CAWSHTPGAGETQYF
TRBV20-1	TRBJ1-1	CSARANTEAFF
TRBV28	TRBJ1-5	CASSLLTVNQPQHF
TRBV9	TRBJ2-1	CASSPGEDSFIYNEQFF
TRBV5-6	TRBJ1-6	CASSTQGSNSPLHF
TRBV9	TRBJ2-2	CASDTGQALNTGELFF
TRBV29-1	TRBJ1-4	CSVGASGGNEKLFF
TRBV9	TRBJ2-6	CASSITGASSGANVLTF
TRBV30	TRBJ2-3	CAWTRLAGGVADTQYF
TRBV19	TRBJ1-5	CASAETENQPQHF
TRBV5-1	TRBJ2-6	CASSLETFSGANVLTF
TRBV4-3	TRBJ2-7	CASSQTGTGGDEQYF
TRBV6-1	TRBJ2-3	CASSESDTQYF
TRBV19	TRBJ1-1	CASSIRAFMNTEAFF
TRBV4-2	TRBJ2-7	CASSQASGLSYEQYF
TRBV18	TRBJ2-7	CASSPPGQGSYEQYF
TRBV13	TRBJ2-7	CASSSPWGLALSYEQYF
TRBV5-4	TRBJ2-6	CASSLASGANVLTF
TRBV20-1	TRBJ1-1	CSARAQRKAFF
TRBV7-2	TRBJ2-5	CASSLGLSGGGLQETQYF
TRBV7-8	TRBJ2-7	CASSLEWRAGEQYF
TRBV23-1	TRBJ1-3	CASSLQFSGNTIYF
TRBV18	TRBJ1-4	CASSPPGATNEKLFF
TRBV30	TRBJ2-1	CARGRRTLYNEQFF
TRBV5-4	TRBJ2-5	CATSTGVTQYF
TRBV5-1	TRBJ2-1	CASSAGSGQYYNEQFF
TRBV6-5	TRBJ1-4	CASSPQGQGRGKLFF
TRBV29-1	TRBJ1-5	CSVGGTGSQPQHF
TRBV6-1	TRBJ1-2	CASSEALGQTYGYTF
TRBV2	TRBJ1-1	CATSFPGATEAFF
TRBV15	TRBJ1-4	CATSRDRTGYNEKLFF
TRBV7-2	TRBJ2-3	CASTRPPGTGGTDTQYF
TRBV4-2	TRBJ2-3	CASSQGQGLATDTQYF
TRBV27	TRBJ1-1	CASTQRGETAFF
TRBV27	TRBJ1-1	CASSLTDRLNTEAFF
TRBV9	TRBJ1-6	CASSTLGEESPLHF
TRBV19	TRBJ1-5	CASSFLSTGNQPQHF
TRBV11-3	TRBJ1-1	CASSLLSGTGPFF
TRBV5-1	TRBJ1-6	CASVYTAYNSPLHF
TRBV7-8	TRBJ2-1	CASSLGGQGTNEQFF
TRBV4-3	TRBJ2-7	CASSQGLAGAYEQYF
TRBV5-1	TRBJ2-3	CASSMGGVRADTQYF
TRBV9	TRBJ2-3	CASSVLAGFFTDTQYF
TRBV20-1	TRBJ1-1	CSAKKSTEAFF
TRBV28	TRBJ2-3	CASTTRDRSLNTQYF
TRBV11-2	TRBJ2-3	CASSLNRGGSTDTQYF
TRBV30	TRBJ2-5	CAWNHNGWQETQYF
TRBV4-3	TRBJ1-2	CASSQAYPEGAYTF
TRBV15	TRBJ2-3	CATSRDHGLAGATDTQYF
TRBV2	TRBJ2-7	CASSDGTSYEQYF